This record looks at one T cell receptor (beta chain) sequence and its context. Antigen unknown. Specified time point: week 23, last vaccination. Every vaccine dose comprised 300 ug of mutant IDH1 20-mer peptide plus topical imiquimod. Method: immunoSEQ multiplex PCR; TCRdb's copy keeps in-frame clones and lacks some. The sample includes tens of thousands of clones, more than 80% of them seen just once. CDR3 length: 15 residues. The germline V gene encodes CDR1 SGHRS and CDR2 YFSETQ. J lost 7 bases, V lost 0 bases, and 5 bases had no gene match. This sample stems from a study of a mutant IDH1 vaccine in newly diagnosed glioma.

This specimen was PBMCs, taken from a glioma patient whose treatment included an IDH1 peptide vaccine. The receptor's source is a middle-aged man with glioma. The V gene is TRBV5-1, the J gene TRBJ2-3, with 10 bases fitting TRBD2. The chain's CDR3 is CASSLGGSGRHTQYF. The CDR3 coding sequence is TGCGCCAGCAGCTTGGGTGGTAGCGGGAGGCATACGCAGTATTTT. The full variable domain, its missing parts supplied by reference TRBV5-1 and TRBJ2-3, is KAGVTQTPRYLIKTRGQQVTLSCSPISGHRSVSWYQQTPGQGLQFLFEYFSETQRNKGNFPGRFSGRQFSNSRSEMNVSTLELGDSALYLCASSLGGSGRHTQYFGPGTRLTVL.